These 24 T cell receptor beta chains were sequenced from one sample in a study of cytomegalovirus exposure and HLA in healthy donors. The study ran its PCR with 60 Vbeta and 13 Jbeta primers. Sequencing used immunoSEQ multiplex PCR; TCRdb keeps in-frame clones, though not all of them. The sample has about 190,000 clones; around three quarters are singletons. Material for sequencing was PBMCs. These receptors were taken from a woman aged 25 to 39 in good health and CMV-seronegative.

V usage is TRBV5-1 and J usage is TRBJ1-1, with TRBD1 identical over 11 bases. CDR3 length: 15 amino acids. Germline values: CDR1 SGHRS, CDR2 YFSETQ. V lost 3 bases and J lost 9; bases outside the gene matches: 10. CDR3: CASSSGLGQGAQAFF. In DNA, the CDR3 is TGCGCCAGCAGCTCGGGACTTGGACAGGGGGCGCAAGCTTTCTTT.

This chain connects TRBV5-1 to TRBJ1-1; no clear D gene. There are 18 residues in the CDR3. With 0 bases removed from V and 3 bases from J, the gap between germline ends came to 21 bases. Germline V gene data show CDR1 as SGHRS and CDR2 as YFSETQ. The CDR3 loop is CASSLGGWGGRGDTEAFF. As DNA, the CDR3 is TGCGCCAGCAGCTTGGGAGGGTGGGGAGGGCGTGGGGACACTGAAGCTTTCTTT.

This chain joins TRBV13 and TRBJ2-1; 8 bases are a match to TRBD1. The CDR3 has 14 amino acids. The V segment lost 1 base and the J segment 9 bases; nucleotides outside the gene matches: 5. Germline CDR1 reads PRHDT; CDR2 reads FYEKMQ (reference sequence). For the CDR3, the DNA is TGTGCCAGCAGCTTAGAGGCAGGGGGCATTGAGCAGTTCTTC. Translated: CASSLEAGGIEQFF.

The chain uses TRBV7-6 and TRBJ1-2; unclear D gene. The ends were cut back, 1 base at V and 4 bases at J, with 13 bases in the middle. The CDR3 is 15 amino acids. Germline CDR1 reads SGHVS; CDR2 reads FNYEAQ. CDR3 residues: CASSLDEGGGYGYTF. The CDR3 coding sequence is TGTGCCAGCAGCTTAGACGAAGGCGGAGGCTATGGCTACACCTTC.

The chain has TRBV21-1 and TRBJ2-2; the listed D gene, TRBD2, was not tested against the DNA. TRBV21-1 is a listed pseudogene. This CDR3 has 18 amino acids. For the CDR3, the DNA is TGTGCCAGCAGCAAAGTAAAGTTTAAGATAGCGGCCTCCGGGGAGCTGTTTTTT. Protein sequence: CASSKVKFKIAASGELFF.

The chain couples TRBV9 to TRBJ1-4; no definite D call. This CDR3 comprises 17 residues. Trimming shortened V by 0 bases and J by 0 bases, and 12 bases separated the two germline ends. CDR1 and CDR2 from the germline V gene are SGDLS and YYNGEE. The CDR3 DNA follows: TGTGCCAGCAGCGTAGCTACCGGGTACGCAACTAATGAAAAACTGTTTTTT. It codes for CASSVATGYATNEKLFF.

The rearrangement links TRBV5-4 to TRBJ2-3, with no clear D. Germline V gene lookup returns CDR1 SGHNT and CDR2 YYREEE (reference sequence). There are 12 residues in the CDR3. V shed 9 bases and J shed 5 bases, with 13 bases lying between them. The CDR3 sequence: CATSGGVDTQYF. In DNA form, the CDR3 reads TGTGCCACCTCGGGTGGCGTAGATACGCAGTATTTT.

The chain links TRBV5-8 to TRBJ1-5, with 7 bases identical to TRBD1. The J segment lost 1 base and the V segment lost 3 bases, leaving 7 bases of the junction unmatched. Germline CDR1 and CDR2: SGHTS and YDEGEE. The CDR3 has 16 residues. Written as DNA, the CDR3 is TGTGCCAGCAGCTGGAAGTACAGGGGAAGCAATCAGCCCCAGCATTTT. It specifies CASSWKYRGSNQPQHF.

This clone turned up a few times. CDR3 nucleotides: TGCGCCAGCAGCTTGCGACTGCCGGCCAACGAGCAGTACTTC. It specifies CASSLRLPANEQYF. This chain connects TRBV5-1 to TRBJ2-7, with D unresolved. Trimming left V 1 base short and J 5 bases short, with 13 bases between. The length of the CDR3 is 14 residues. Germline V gene sequence: CDR1 SGHRS, CDR2 YFSETQ.

This clone was seen a handful of times. V and J are TRBV4-2 and TRBJ2-4, with 8 positions matching TRBD2. This CDR3 has 16 residues. Per the germline V gene, CDR1 is LGHNA and CDR2 is YNFKEQ. J gave up 3 bases and V 0 bases, and 4 bases lay outside the gene matches. The CDR3, as DNA: TGTGCCAGCAGCCAAGAAGCGACTAGCGTCAAAAACATTCAGTACTTC. It is translated as CASSQEATSVKNIQYF.

The chain is built from TRBV28 and TRBJ1-1, with D uncertain. The CDR3 covers 14 residues. The V and J ends lost 2 bases and 0 bases respectively, with 7 bases between them. Germline V gene sequence: CDR1 MDHEN, CDR2 SYDVKM. CDR3 sequence (DNA): TGTGCCAGCAGTTTAGCGCCGATGAACACTGAAGCTTTCTTT. Its protein is CASSLAPMNTEAFF.

The chain couples TRBV11-2 to TRBJ2-2, with 9 bases lining up with TRBD1. The ends lost 11 bases at V and 5 bases at J; junction bases unmatched: 12. Germline CDR1 SGHAT, CDR2 FQNNGV. This CDR3 is built from 15 residues. CDR3 DNA sequence: TGTGCCGGAGGGAAACAGGGGGCAGGGACCGGGGAGCTGTTTTTT. It translates to CAGGKQGAGTGELFF. The full variable domain, in which reference TRBV11-2 and TRBJ2-2 provide the parts outside the CDR3, is EAGVAQSPRYKIIEKRQSVAFWCNPISGHATLYWYQQILGQGPKLLIQFQNNGVVDDSQLPKDRFSAERLKGVDSTLKIQPAKLEDSAVYLCAGGKQGAGTGELFFGEGSRLTVL.

This clone occurred a few times. The CDR3 protein is CASSQDLGLKAYEQYF. As DNA, the CDR3 is TGCGCCAGCAGCCAAGATTTGGGACTAAAGGCCTACGAGCAGTACTTC. This sequence joins TRBV4-3 and TRBJ2-7; the match to TRBD2 covers 7 bases. V shed 0 bases and J 2 bases; nucleotides not matched to a gene: 7. The CDR3 consists of 16 residues. Germline CDR1 reads LGHNA; CDR2 reads YSLEER.

The chain links TRBV9 to TRBJ2-2; TRBD2 aligns across 9 bases. The trim removed 2 bases at V and 5 bases at J, leaving 4 bases unmatched. Germline CDR1 SGDLS, CDR2 YYNGEE. This CDR3 region has 15 residues. The chain's CDR3 is CASSVRGGGTGELFF. CDR3 DNA: TGTGCCAGCAGCGTCCGCGGGGGGGGGACCGGGGAGCTGTTTTTT.

This chain links TRBV6-5 with TRBJ2-1; a possible D gene is TRBD1 (6 bases). This CDR3 contains 14 residues. Germline assignment: CDR1 MNHEY and CDR2 SVGAGI. Trimming took off 6 bases at V and 10 bases at J, with 19 bases between the two ends. The CDR3 DNA sequence: TGTGCCAGCAGCCGCAAATACAGGGCTTGGGAGCAGTTCTTC. Residues: CASSRKYRAWEQFF.

The J gene is TRBJ1-5, the V gene TRBV21-1. TRBV21-1 counts as a pseudogene. This CDR3 is 17 amino acids long. The CDR3 DNA reads as TGTGCCAGCAGCAGGAGGGTAAGGGATGGGCAATGGCAGCCCCAGCATTTT. This codes for CASSRRVRDGQWQPQHF.

This clone was counted only a few times. The chain has TRBV18 and TRBJ2-7, with D possibly TRBD2 on 5 matching bases. V gave up 2 bases and J gave up 4 bases, with 6 bases separating them. The CDR3 loop spans 12 amino acids. The germline V gene has CDR1 KGHSH and CDR2 LQKENI. As DNA, the CDR3 is TGTGCCAGCTCACCAGGGAGTTACGAGCAGTACTTC. Translation: CASSPGSYEQYF. The complete variable domain, with remaining parts taken from reference TRBV18 and TRBJ2-7, reads NAGVMQNPRHLVRRRGQEARLRCSPMKGHSHVYWYRQLPEEGLKFMVYLQKENIIDESGMPKERFSAEFPKEGPSILRIQQVVRGDSAAYFCASSPGSYEQYFGPGTRLTVT.

The chain combines TRBV6-1 with TRBJ1-1, with a possible D match to TRBD1 (5 bases). The CDR3 totals 15 residues. In germline, CDR1 is MNHNS, CDR2 SASEGT. V gave up 7 bases and J gave up 5 bases, with 20 bases separating them. The CDR3 spells CASNQERGRRTEAFF. CDR3 bases: TGTGCCAGCAACCAGGAGCGGGGACGGAGAACTGAAGCTTTCTTT.

The rearrangement links TRBV6-1 to TRBJ2-5; 8 bases match TRBD2. Matching the DNA end better, TRBJ2-7 makes the J call doubtful. Germline V CDR1 and CDR2: MNHNS, SASEGT. The CDR3 has 13 residues. CDR3 in DNA: TGTGCCATCAAGAGCGGGGGCCCCTACGAGCAGTACTTC. Its translation: CAIKSGGPYEQYF.

J is TRBJ1-1 and V is TRBV9, with 8 bases matching TRBD1. The ends lost 3 bases at V and 10 bases at J; junction bases unmatched: 8. The CDR3 consists of 13 residues. Germline-derived CDR1 and CDR2 are SGDLS and YYNGEE. The CDR3 region is CASSDLQGEAAFF. DNA of the CDR3: TGTGCCAGCAGCGACCTACAGGGGGAGGCAGCTTTCTTT. Complete variable domain (other parts from reference TRBV9 and TRBJ1-1): DSGVTQTPKHLITATGQRVTLRCSPRSGDLSVYWYQQSLDQGLQFLIQYYNGEERAKGNILERFSAQQFPDLHSELNLSSLELGDSALYFCASSDLQGEAAFFGQGTRLTVV.

Notes on this clone: Other DNA sequences of this sample code for an identical CDR3. The rearrangement joins TRBV27 to TRBJ1-5; D remains ambiguous. Trimming took 3 bases from V and 4 from J, leaving 4 bases between them. Germline-derived CDR1 and CDR2 are MNHEY and SMNVEV (reference sequence). CDR3 length: 12 residues. The CDR3 reads CASSFYNQPQHF. CDR3 bases: TGTGCCAGCAGTTTTTATAATCAGCCCCAGCATTTT.

This rearrangement joins TRBV7-2 to TRBJ1-2; 10 bases match TRBD1. Trimming at V came to 1 base and at J to 6 bases, leaving 5 bases not matched to a gene. This CDR3 comprises 15 residues. Germline V gene sequence: CDR1 SGHTA, CDR2 FQGNSA. The CDR3 region is CASSLVSGTGDGYTF. The CDR3 coding sequence is TGTGCCAGCAGCTTAGTCTCCGGGACAGGGGATGGCTACACCTTC.

This clone showed up just a few times. This chain uses TRBV28 with TRBJ2-7; 8 nucleotides align to TRBD1. CDR1 MDHEN and CDR2 SYDVKM come from the germline V gene. This CDR3 spans 15 amino acids. The J segment lost 5 bases and the V segment lost 0 bases, leaving 6 bases of the junction unmatched. CDR3 DNA: TGTGCCAGCAGTTTATGGGCCAGGGGGCGAGACGAGCAGTACTTC. Amino acids: CASSLWARGRDEQYF.

The rearrangement uses TRBV5-1 and TRBJ2-2, with D possibly TRBD2 on 6 matching bases. The CDR3 consists of 15 residues. V shed 1 base and J shed 3 bases, with 10 bases lying between them. The germline V gene has CDR1 SGHRS and CDR2 YFSETQ. The CDR3 coding sequence is TGCGCCAGCAGCTTGATGGTAGCGGACACCGGGGAGCTGTTTTTT. Translating it yields CASSLMVADTGELFF.